One sample yielded the 14 T cell receptor beta chains listed below, sequenced in a study of CD8 T cells in Susac syndrome. Random hexamers primed reverse transcription of about 0.5 to 1 ug RNA. Each CDR3 protein gets one entry after TCRdb re-called the immunoSEQ multiplex PCR reads with MiXCR. The sample has around 230,000 distinct CDR3 sequences, around 96% seen once. Sequenced material: CD4+ T cells from PBMCs. The receptors originated from a human donor with Susac syndrome.

This chain joins TRBV27 and TRBJ2-3; tentative D call: TRBD1 (5 bases). Trimming removed 5 bases from V and 4 bases from J, with 19 bases in between. The CDR3 runs 16 residues. From germline, CDR1 is MNHEY and CDR2 SMNVEV (reference sequence). The CDR3 DNA follows: TGTGCCAGCAGTCGATTGGGGCTGACCAAGGCAGATACGCAGTATTTT. Its translation: CASSRLGLTKADTQYF.

The chain combines TRBV20-1 with TRBJ2-1, with 7 bases identical to TRBD1. The CDR3 extends over 12 amino acids. V shed 3 bases, J shed 7 bases, and the junction held 3 bases outside the gene matches. CDR1 is DFQATT and CDR2 is SNEGSKA in the germline V gene (reference sequence). The CDR3 bases are TGCAGTGCTAGGACAGGGTGGAATGAGCAGTTCTTC. Encoded protein: CSARTGWNEQFF.

The gene calls are TRBV28 and TRBJ2-2; D might be TRBD1 (5 bases). CDR3 size: 13 residues. Trimming took 11 bases from V and 4 from J, leaving 14 bases between them. Germline CDR1 MDHEN, CDR2 SYDVKM. CDR3 loop: CAGAAPGTGELFF. In nucleotides, the CDR3 is TGTGCCGGGGCCGCCCCGGGCACCGGGGAGCTGTTTTTT.

The V gene is TRBV7-3, the J gene TRBJ2-5, with TRBD1 matching over 10 bases. V shed 2 bases, J shed 3 bases, and the junction held 3 bases outside the gene matches. CDR1 is SGHTA, CDR2 FQGTGA, per germline. This CDR3 has 15 residues. DNA of the CDR3: TGTGCCAGCAGCTTATCCGGGACAGGGGAAGAGACCCAGTACTTC. Translating it yields CASSLSGTGEETQYF.

This chain connects TRBV3-1 to TRBJ1-1; D is possibly TRBD1 (5 bases). Germline values: CDR1 LGHDT, CDR2 YNNKEL (reference sequence). V lost 3 bases and J lost 4, with 12 bases in between. This CDR3 contains 14 residues. As DNA, the CDR3 is TGTGCCAGCAGCCAGGGTGGACATGCCACTGAAGCTTTCTTT. As protein: CASSQGGHATEAFF.

The CDR3: CASSPAGTSVSNEQFF. The CDR3 DNA follows: TGTGCCAGCTCACCCGCCGGGACTAGCGTTAGTAATGAGCAGTTCTTC. This chain connects TRBV18 to TRBJ2-1, with 10 positions matching TRBD2. In germline, CDR1 is KGHSH, CDR2 LQKENI. This CDR3 has 16 residues. Trimming cost V 3 bases and J 7 bases; bases outside gene matches: 9.

This chain links TRBV4-1 with TRBJ1-1; 7 nucleotides line up with TRBD1. The CDR3 has 18 residues. Germline values: CDR1 MGHRA, CDR2 YSYEKL. Trimming took 1 base from V and 1 from J; bases not matched to a gene: 12. The CDR3 DNA sequence: TGCGCCAGCAGCCAAGTTCTCGGGACAGCGAGGGGGAACACTGAAGCTTTCTTT. Translated, it gives CASSQVLGTARGNTEAFF.

V gene TRBV20-1 combines with J gene TRBJ1-1; 7 bases align to TRBD1. The CDR3 covers 12 residues. With V trimmed by 5 bases and J by 4 bases, 4 bases remained unmatched. Per germline, CDR1 DFQATT and CDR2 SNEGSKA (reference sequence). The CDR3: CSAPAGGTEAFF. The DNA of the CDR3 is TGCAGTGCTCCGGCAGGGGGCACTGAAGCTTTCTTT.

J is TRBJ2-1 and V is TRBV9, with D uncertain. CDR3 length equals 13 residues. Germline CDR1 SGDLS, CDR2 YYNGEE. With 4 bases removed from V and 6 bases from J, the gap between germline ends came to 11 bases. In nucleotides, the CDR3 is TGTGCCAGCAGCACCAGTTGGGGCAATGAGCAGTTCTTC. As protein: CASSTSWGNEQFF.

This chain links TRBV20-1 with TRBJ2-7; 10 bases are a match to TRBD2. The J segment lost 0 bases and the V segment lost 6 bases, leaving 8 bases of the junction unmatched. The CDR3 consists of 15 residues. The germline V gene encodes CDR1 DFQATT and CDR2 SNEGSKA (reference sequence). The CDR3 bases are TGCAGTGCCAAGGAGGCTAGCGGGAGCTCCTACGAGCAGTACTTC. Encoded protein: CSAKEASGSSYEQYF.

This clonotype was recorded once. The chain is built from TRBV6-5 and TRBJ1-2, with TRBD1 matching 8 bases. Germline assignment: CDR1 MNHEY and CDR2 SVGAGI. The junction had 7 bases not matched to a gene; V was cut back by 8 bases and J by 8 bases. The CDR3 totals 12 residues. The DNA for the CDR3 is TGTGCCAGCGGATCGGACAGGGCAGGCTACACCTTC. Translating it yields CASGSDRAGYTF.

CDR3 region: CASNMAGANVLTF. For the CDR3, the DNA is TGTGCCAGTAATATGGCTGGGGCCAACGTCCTGACTTTC. This chain connects TRBV13 to TRBJ2-6; no clear D gene. Trimming pared 9 bases from V and 2 bases from J, leaving 8 bases between. The length of the CDR3 is 13 residues. Germline CDR1 and CDR2: PRHDT and FYEKMQ (reference sequence).

The chain employs TRBV27 and TRBJ2-5; TRBD1 matches at 8 bases. The junction had 3 bases not matched to a gene; V was cut back by 6 bases and J by 3 bases. CDR1 and CDR2 from the germline V gene are MNHEY and SMNVEV (reference sequence). The CDR3 is 13 residues long. The CDR3 protein is CASSWTGKETQYF. CDR3 coding DNA: TGTGCCAGCAGCTGGACAGGGAAAGAGACCCAGTACTTC.

Comment on this clonotype: Because the CDR3 is missing its conserved closing phenylalanine or tryptophan, this is likely a read error. The rearrangement uses TRBV11-2 and TRBJ2-1; 9 bases line up with TRBD1. Germline V lookup: CDR1 SGHAT, CDR2 FQNNGV. V shed 2 bases and J 7 bases; nucleotides not matched to a gene: 9. The CDR3 consists of 16 residues. The CDR3 spells CASSLFSGQGRNEQFS. In DNA, the CDR3 is TGTGCCAGCAGCTTATTTTCGGGACAGGGTCGGAATGAGCAGTTCTCC.